The 27 T cell receptor beta chains given below trace back to one sample, sequenced in a study of T cell clonotyping in hematopoietic cell transplantation. Sequenced by immunoSEQ multiplex PCR; TCRdb stores in-frame clones only, minus some. Of tens of thousands of clones in the sample, approximately 88% are singletons; the top ten hold just under 2%. What was sequenced was peripheral blood mononuclear cells. All receptors derive from a woman aged 40 to 50 in good health. Some clones in this sample may be carry-over from other donors' samples.

This chain links TRBV7-2 with TRBJ2-6; D remains unclear. Trimming shortened V by 5 bases and J by 0 bases, and 14 bases separated the two germline ends. The CDR3 runs 17 residues. Germline V lookup: CDR1 SGHTA, CDR2 FQGNSA. CDR3 protein: CASSPGRAISGANVLTF. The CDR3, as DNA: TGTGCCAGCAGCCCCGGTAGGGCTATCTCTGGGGCCAACGTCCTGACTTTC.

The rearrangement links TRBV6-5 to TRBJ1-5, with 10 bases identical to TRBD1. The V gene end was trimmed by 5 bases and the J gene end by 7 bases; junction bases not matched to a gene: 8. Germline V gives CDR1 MNHEY, CDR2 SVGAGI. There are 15 residues in the CDR3. The CDR3 nucleotides are TGTGCCAGCAGTCCGGACAGGGGGAGTAGGCAGCCCCAGCATTTT. Its translation: CASSPDRGSRQPQHF.

The chain combines TRBV28 with TRBJ2-7; D is undetermined. CDR1 is MDHEN and CDR2 is SYDVKM in the germline V gene. V lost 2 bases and J 3 bases, leaving 5 bases between the germline ends. There are 12 residues in the CDR3. CDR3 in DNA: TGTGCCAGCAGTTTAGCATACTACGAGCAGTACTTC. Translating gives CASSLAYYEQYF.

The CDR3 loop is CASSPGQLNTEAFF. CDR3 nucleotide sequence: TGTGCCAGCAGCCCGGGACAGCTGAACACTGAAGCTTTCTTT. The V gene is TRBV6-6, the J gene TRBJ1-1, with 7 bases that match TRBD1. CDR1 is MNHNY and CDR2 is SVGAGI in the germline V gene (reference sequence). The CDR3 has 14 residues. The trim removed 6 bases at V and 0 bases at J, leaving 4 bases unmatched.

The chain uses TRBV28 and TRBJ1-1; D gene ambiguous. CDR1 and CDR2 (germline): MDHEN, SYDVKM. V lost 5 bases and J lost 8, with 15 bases in between. CDR3 length: 13 amino acids. Written as DNA, the CDR3 is TGTGCCAGCAGTGACGGACGGCTATCCGAAGCTTTCTTT. It is translated as CASSDGRLSEAFF.

The J gene is TRBJ1-2, the V gene TRBV27; 12 bases align to TRBD1. V was pared by 3 bases and J by 6 bases, with 8 bases of the junction left unmatched. Germline V gene sequence: CDR1 MNHEY, CDR2 SMNVEV (reference sequence). The CDR3 sequence is 16 residues long. The CDR3 loop reads CASSFNRDRGRDGYTF. For the CDR3, the DNA is TGTGCCAGCAGTTTTAATCGGGACAGGGGGCGGGATGGCTACACCTTC.

This clone showed up just once. The chain couples TRBV19 to TRBJ2-2, with D maybe TRBD2 (6 bases). CDR3 length: 15 residues. The V and J ends lost 8 bases and 4 bases respectively, with 17 bases between them. Germline assignment: CDR1 LNHDA and CDR2 SQIVND (reference sequence). The CDR3 bases are TGTGCCAGTGGCCATCAGGAGGGGATCACCGGGGAGCTGTTTTTT. It translates to CASGHQEGITGELFF.

The sample holds a few counts of this clone. The chain combines TRBV27 with TRBJ2-1, with 8 bases that match TRBD2. Germline-derived CDR1 and CDR2 are MNHEY and SMNVEV (reference sequence). The CDR3 extends over 14 amino acids. CDR3 residues: CASGGGRGYNEQFF. CDR3 DNA sequence: TGTGCTTCGGGGGGGGGCCGAGGATACAATGAGCAGTTCTTC.

V is TRBV7-2 and J is TRBJ2-7; possible D gene TRBD2, 5 bases. Trimming removed 1 base from V and 6 bases from J, with 13 bases in between. The CDR3 has 14 amino acids. The V gene's germline CDR1 is SGHTA and CDR2 FQGNSA. CDR3 nucleotides: TGTGCCAGCAGCTTAGACTCTAGCAACCCCGAGCAGTACTTC. This gives the protein CASSLDSSNPEQYF.

This clone appeared a single time. The chain combines TRBV11-1 with TRBJ2-3, with D hard to call. The V and J ends lost 4 bases and 3 bases respectively, with 17 bases between them. The CDR3 totals 16 residues. Looked up from germline, CDR1 is SGHAT and CDR2 is FQDESV (reference sequence). CDR3 loop: CASSSAHKGRTDTQYF. CDR3 sequence (DNA): TGTGCCAGCAGCTCGGCCCATAAAGGACGTACAGATACGCAGTATTTT.

The chain employs TRBV19 and TRBJ2-5; D is undetermined. The CDR3 sequence is 12 residues long. CDR1 and CDR2 (germline): LNHDA, SQIVND (reference sequence). Trimming pared 8 bases from V and 1 base from J, leaving 8 bases between. The CDR3 nucleotides read TGTGCCAGTTCCGGATTCCAAGAGACCCAGTACTTC. It specifies CASSGFQETQYF. The full variable domain, completed using reference TRBV19 and TRBJ2-5, is DGGITQSPKYLFRKEGQNVTLSCEQNLNHDAMYWYRQDPGQGLRLIYYSQIVNDFQKGDIAEGYSVSREKKESFPLTVTSAQKNPTAFYLCASSGFQETQYFGPGTRLLVL.

The J gene is TRBJ2-7, the V gene TRBV7-9, with D unclear. The V end was cut by 1 base, the J end by 7 bases, with 11 bases between. Germline-derived CDR1 and CDR2 are SEHNR and FQNEAQ (reference sequence). CDR3 length equals 13 residues. The CDR3 nucleotides are TGTGCCAGCAGCTTAGAGCTGTCTTGGGAGCAGTACTTC. It translates to CASSLELSWEQYF.

The V call is TRBV19, the J call TRBJ2-3; 8 bases agree with TRBD2. Germline CDR1 and CDR2: LNHDA and SQIVND (reference sequence). The CDR3 consists of 15 residues. The junction had 3 bases not matched to a gene; V was cut back by 3 bases and J by 1 base. The CDR3 DNA is TGTGCCAGTAGTATCGGGGGGGCTGGCACAGATACGCAGTATTTT. This gives the protein CASSIGGAGTDTQYF.

The chain has TRBV19 and TRBJ1-5, with a possible D match to TRBD1 (5 bases). Trimming removed 5 bases at V and 5 bases at J, with 16 bases between. CDR1 is LNHDA, CDR2 SQIVND, per germline (reference sequence). This CDR3 is built from 15 residues. CDR3 sequence reads: CASSSPRVLDQPQHF. For the CDR3, the DNA is TGTGCCAGTAGTTCCCCCAGGGTCTTGGATCAGCCCCAGCATTTT.

The CDR3 spells CASSPWEGREQYF. The CDR3 nucleotides read TGTGCCAGCAGCCCCTGGGAGGGGCGGGAGCAGTACTTC. The chain is built from TRBV7-9 and TRBJ2-7; 7 nucleotides line up with TRBD2. Trimming took 5 bases from V and 7 from J; bases not matched to a gene: 8. The CDR3 is 13 residues long. Germline V CDR1 and CDR2: SEHNR, FQNEAQ (reference sequence).

J is TRBJ1-3 and V is TRBV6-1, with TRBD1 as a possible D gene (5 bases). The CDR3 loop spans 15 amino acids. Trimming left V 2 bases short and J 8 bases short, with 16 bases between. Germline CDR1 is MNHNS and CDR2 is SASEGT. This CDR3 is CASSESPGTFYTIYF. CDR3 nucleotides: TGTGCCAGCAGTGAAAGCCCCGGGACTTTCTACACCATATATTTT.

V gene TRBV6-1 combines with J gene TRBJ1-3, with D unclear. The ends were cut back, 6 bases at V and 2 bases at J, with 8 bases in the middle. Germline loops: CDR1 MNHNS, CDR2 SASEGT. This CDR3 is 13 amino acids long. CDR3 in amino acids: CASRGLTGNTIYF. The CDR3 coding sequence is TGTGCCAGCAGAGGGTTAACTGGAAACACCATATATTTT.

The V call is TRBV28, the J call TRBJ2-7, with 7 bases aligning to TRBD2. This CDR3 is 16 amino acids long. Trimming at V came to 6 bases and at J to 5 bases, leaving 16 bases not matched to a gene. Germline loops: CDR1 MDHEN, CDR2 SYDVKM. This CDR3 is CASSPMGGEGTDEQYF. The DNA of the CDR3 is TGTGCCAGCAGCCCAATGGGGGGGGAGGGCACGGACGAGCAGTACTTC.

The chain uses TRBV5-1 and TRBJ1-2, with 12 bases that match TRBD1. There are 14 residues in the CDR3. Germline V gene lookup returns CDR1 SGHRS and CDR2 YFSETQ. V was pared by 4 bases and J by 6 bases, with 4 bases of the junction left unmatched. CDR3: CASSLGTGGDGYTF. The CDR3 nucleotides read TGCGCCAGCAGCCTTGGGACAGGGGGCGATGGCTACACCTTC.

The chain recombines TRBV11-2 with TRBJ2-7, with 7 bases that match TRBD1. This CDR3 is 14 amino acids long. V was clipped by 5 bases and J by 2 bases; unmatched bases: 6. The germline CDR1 and CDR2 sequences are SGHAT and FQNNGV. The CDR3 bases are TGTGCCAGCAGCCGATCGGGACAGACCTACGAGCAGTACTTC. Its translation is CASSRSGQTYEQYF.

This rearrangement joins TRBV7-3 to TRBJ2-3, with 7 bases matching TRBD2. This CDR3 region has 13 residues. Germline values: CDR1 SGHTA, CDR2 FQGTGA. V shed 2 bases, J shed 7 bases, and the junction held 3 bases outside the gene matches. For the CDR3, the DNA is TGTGCCAGCAGCTTAGCGGGAGATTATACGCAGTATTTT. Translated, it gives CASSLAGDYTQYF.

The table lists this clone with a count of one. The V gene is TRBV18, the J gene TRBJ1-1, with TRBD1 as a possible D gene (6 bases). This CDR3 is built from 14 residues. The germline V and J ends were trimmed by 6 bases and 6 bases, with 17 bases remaining between them. Per germline, CDR1 KGHSH and CDR2 LQKENI. The CDR3 sequence is CASSGGGVRPEAFF. CDR3 nucleotide sequence: TGTGCCAGCTCCGGCGGGGGCGTTCGACCTGAAGCTTTCTTT.

The CDR3, as DNA: TGTGCTCTCGCGCGGGGAGGGATTACCGATGAGCAGTTCTTC. Protein: CALARGGITDEQFF. The chain employs TRBV30 and TRBJ2-1, with 7 bases lining up with TRBD2. Germline-derived CDR1 and CDR2 are GTSNPN and SVGIG (reference sequence). This CDR3 spans 14 amino acids.

This clone was found a few times. The chain is built from TRBV4-1 and TRBJ2-7; tentatively, D is TRBD1 (5 bases). V was pared by 1 base and J by 2 bases, with 12 bases between. This CDR3 is 15 amino acids long. In germline, CDR1 is MGHRA, CDR2 YSYEKL. CDR3 bases: TGCGCCAGCAGCCAAGGATCCAGGGCCACCTACGAGCAGTACTTC. It codes for CASSQGSRATYEQYF.

The chain has TRBV15 and TRBJ2-7; 7 nucleotides line up with TRBD1. This CDR3 contains 16 residues. Germline V gene lookup returns CDR1 LNHNV and CDR2 YYDKDF (reference sequence). Germline trimming cut 1 base from V and 2 bases from J; bases unmatched to any gene: 8. Written as DNA, the CDR3 is TGTGCCACCAGCAGAGTTCGAGGACAGGCAGCCTACGAGCAGTACTTC. This codes for CATSRVRGQAAYEQYF. The complete variable domain, with remaining parts taken from reference TRBV15 and TRBJ2-7, reads DAMVIQNPRYQVTQFGKPVTLSCSQTLNHNVMYWYQQKSSQAPKLLFHYYDKDFNNEADTPDNFQSRRPNTSFCFLDIRSPGLGDTAMYLCATSRVRGQAAYEQYFGPGTRLTVT.

The chain joins TRBV4-2 to TRBJ2-1; TRBD2 matches at 12 bases. The CDR3 is 14 amino acids. Germline V CDR1 and CDR2: LGHNA, YNFKEQ. Trimming removed 4 bases from V and 9 bases from J; junction bases left unmatched: 4. The CDR3 DNA reads TGTGCCAGCAGCCTCGGACTAGCGGGAAGTGAGCAGTTCTTC. Residues: CASSLGLAGSEQFF.

About this clone: Other DNA sequences in the same sample also yield this CDR3. The chain is built from TRBV7-2 and TRBJ2-7; D not resolved. CDR1 is SGHTA, CDR2 FQGNSA, per germline. The CDR3 has 14 residues. The V end lost 3 bases, the J end lost 0 bases, and 9 bases lay between the germline ends. The CDR3 bases are TGTGCCAGCAGCTTGGACCGGGCCTCCTACGAGCAGTACTTC. It codes for CASSLDRASYEQYF.